The 20 T cell receptor beta chains listed next were all sequenced from one sample in a study of blood T cell repertoires in COVID-19. The protocol was immunoSEQ multiplex PCR, while the TCRdb copy is restricted to in-frame clones and leaves out a portion. The table lists some 100,000 clones, over 70% of them singletons. Input material: peripheral blood. The receptors shown here come from a woman between 45 and 60 years old with acute or convalescent COVID-19.

V is TRBV15 and J is TRBJ1-4; TRBD1 is a possible D gene (6 bases). There are 15 residues in the CDR3. Germline lookup yields CDR1 LNHNV and CDR2 YYDKDF (reference sequence). The V gene lost 0 bases and the J gene lost 7 bases, with 12 bases spanning the gap. DNA of the CDR3: TGTGCCACCAGCAGAGATGGGGTACAGGGTGAAAAACTGTTTTTT. Translation: CATSRDGVQGEKLFF.

This rearrangement joins TRBV12-5 to TRBJ1-2, with D possibly matching TRBD1 (6 bases). Germline values: CDR1 LGHNT, CDR2 FRNRAP. This CDR3 region has 15 residues. The V gene lost 6 bases and the J gene lost 9 bases, with 23 bases spanning the gap. The CDR3, as DNA: TGTGCTAGTGGACCCATCCAACAGGGCGTCGGGAGCTACACCTTC. As protein: CASGPIQQGVGSYTF. Full variable domain (outside the CDR3, taken from reference TRBV12-5 and TRBJ1-2): DARVTQTPRHKVTEMGQEVTMRCQPILGHNTVFWYRQTMMQGLELLAYFRNRAPLDDSGMPKDRFSAEMPDATLATLKIQPSEPRDSAVYFCASGPIQQGVGSYTFGSGTRLTVV.

This chain links TRBV3-1 (or the pseudogene TRBV3-2) with TRBJ1-1; D gene uncertain. Trimming stripped 4 bases from V and 2 bases from J, with 8 bases between. The CDR3 is made up of 13 amino acids. Germline V gene sequence: CDR1 LGHDT, CDR2 YNNKEL (reference sequence). In DNA, the CDR3 is TGTGCCAGCAGCCTCCTACTCAACACTGAAGCTTTCTTT. Its translation: CASSLLLNTEAFF.

The chain carries TRBV11-3 and TRBJ2-1, with 10 bases matching TRBD2. CDR1 and CDR2 from the germline V gene are SGHNT and YENEEA. Losses at the gene ends were 3 bases for V and 8 bases for J; bases not matched to a gene: 7. CDR3 length: 15 residues. CDR3 sequence (DNA): TGTGCCAGCAGCTTCGGGACTAGCGTCTTCGATGAGCAGTTCTTC. This translates into CASSFGTSVFDEQFF.

The table lists this clone with a few counts. An end of the junction differs from the germline gene, which may be a read error. This chain connects TRBV12-3 or TRBV12-4 to TRBJ2-3; the match to TRBD2 covers 7 bases. The CDR3 spans 12 residues. CDR3 in amino acids: CASSFGDYRISF. The CDR3 nucleotides are TGTGCCAGCAGTTTTGGGGACTATAGAATCAGTTTT.

The chain couples TRBV7-2 to TRBJ2-5; 7 bases fit TRBD2. The trim removed 1 base at V and 1 base at J, leaving 0 bases unmatched. The germline CDR1 and CDR2 sequences are SGHTA and FQGNSA. The CDR3 consists of 14 residues. CDR3 residues: CASSLGLAQETQYF. CDR3 bases: TGTGCCAGCAGCTTAGGACTAGCCCAAGAGACCCAGTACTTC.

Notes on this clone: At one boundary the junction diverges from the germline segment, which might be a read error. Different DNA sequences within this sample yield the same CDR3. The CDR3 DNA follows: TGCGCCAGCTCATTCGACAGAGCTAGCAATCAGCCCCAGCATTTT. It yields the protein CASSFDRASNQPQHF. This chain joins TRBV18 and TRBJ1-5; TRBD1 is a possible D gene (5 bases). The CDR3 spans 15 residues. Germline values: CDR1 KGHSH, CDR2 LQKENI. Based on the CDR3 plus reference TRBV18 and TRBJ1-5, the full variable domain is NAGVMQNPRHLVRRRGQEARLRCSPMKGHSHVYWYRQLPEEGLKFMVYLQKENIIDESGMPKERFSAEFPKEGPSILRIQQVVRGDSAAYFCASSFDRASNQPQHFGDGTRLSIL.

This rearrangement joins TRBV14 to TRBJ1-2; D call uncertain. The CDR3 runs to 12 residues. V was pared by 1 base and J by 4 bases, with 4 bases between. Germline V CDR1 and CDR2: SGHDN, FVKESK. The CDR3 DNA is TGTGCCAGCAGCCAAGCCAGCTATGGCTACACCTTC. It translates to CASSQASYGYTF.

Only one count was recorded for this clone. V gene TRBV7-9 combines with J gene TRBJ1-4; 8 bases map to TRBD1. CDR1 and CDR2 from the germline V gene are SEHNR and FQNEAQ (reference sequence). The CDR3 runs to 16 residues. V lost 2 bases and J lost 4; bases outside the gene matches: 6. In DNA, the CDR3 is TGTGCCAGCAGCTTAAGACAGGGGAATTATAATGAAAAACTGTTTTTT. It encodes CASSLRQGNYNEKLFF.

V gene TRBV30 combines with J gene TRBJ2-2; no clear D gene. Per the germline V gene, CDR1 is GTSNPN and CDR2 is SVGIG (reference sequence). V gave up 6 bases and J gave up 0 bases, with 8 bases separating them. The CDR3 has 13 amino acids. The CDR3: CACNSPNTGELFF. The DNA of the CDR3 is TGTGCCTGCAACAGCCCGAACACCGGGGAGCTGTTTTTT.

This chain connects TRBV2 to TRBJ1-1, with TRBD1 identical over 7 bases. V lost 4 bases and J lost 5; bases outside the gene matches: 7. Per germline, CDR1 SNHLY and CDR2 FYNNEI. The CDR3 is made up of 14 amino acids. CDR3 loop: CASSGDSGFTEAFF. The DNA for the CDR3 is TGTGCCAGCAGTGGGGACAGTGGATTTACTGAAGCTTTCTTT.

The chain couples TRBV7-8 to TRBJ2-5; 8 bases agree with TRBD2. The CDR3 covers 14 residues. Germline CDR1 SGHVS, CDR2 FQNEAQ. The V gene end was trimmed by 5 bases and the J gene end by 5 bases; junction bases not matched to a gene: 7. In nucleotides, the CDR3 is TGTGCCAGCAGCACCGGACTAGCCAGGGAGACCCAGTACTTC. Translated: CASSTGLARETQYF.

The chain joins TRBV5-8 to TRBJ2-7; 10 bases align to TRBD1. V gave up 0 bases and J gave up 2 bases; unmatched junction bases: 8. The CDR3 covers 17 residues. Per germline, CDR1 SGHTS and CDR2 YDEGEE. CDR3 sequence reads: CASSLVAGGTGAYEQYF. The CDR3 DNA is TGTGCCAGCAGCTTGGTTGCTGGGGGGACAGGGGCCTACGAGCAGTACTTC.

The chain uses TRBV6-6 and TRBJ2-2; 7 bases are shared with TRBD1. V dropped 4 bases and J dropped 8; count of bases not matched to a gene: 10. Germline V gene sequence: CDR1 MNHNY, CDR2 SVGAGI (reference sequence). CDR3 length: 15 amino acids. CDR3 nucleotide sequence: TGTGCCAGCAGTTCAGCTAGGGGGCGAAGAGGGGAGCTGTTTTTT. It specifies CASSSARGRRGELFF.

This rearrangement joins TRBV5-1 to TRBJ1-1; 8 positions agree with TRBD1. The V gene's germline CDR1 is SGHRS and CDR2 YFSETQ. This CDR3 spans 22 amino acids. The J segment lost 12 bases and the V segment lost 4 bases, leaving 38 bases of the junction unmatched. CDR3 nucleotides: TGCGCCAGCAGCCGGACCACTCTCACCGGGACAGGACCCCTTTATGGGTCAACCCCGACTTTCTTT. Its protein product is CASSRTTLTGTGPLYGSTPTFF. The variable domain in full, with the rest retrieved from reference TRBV5-1 and TRBJ1-1, is KAGVTQTPRYLIKTRGQQVTLSCSPISGHRSVSWYQQTPGQGLQFLFEYFSETQRNKGNFPGRFSGRQFSNSRSEMNVSTLELGDSALYLCASSRTTLTGTGPLYGSTPTFFGQGTRLTVV.

V and J are TRBV5-1 and TRBJ1-3, with TRBD1 identical over 8 bases. The ends lost 2 bases at V and 2 bases at J; junction bases unmatched: 3. CDR3 length: 15 residues. CDR1 and CDR2 (germline): SGHRS, YFSETQ. The CDR3 protein is CASSLGQGAGNTIYF. CDR3 bases: TGCGCCAGCAGCTTAGGACAGGGAGCTGGAAACACCATATATTTT.

The V gene is TRBV27, the J gene TRBJ2-2; no definite D call. V lost 5 bases and J lost 8, with 12 bases in between. The CDR3 contains 13 residues. Germline V CDR1 and CDR2: MNHEY, SMNVEV (reference sequence). For the CDR3, the DNA is TGTGCCAGCAGTAAAAGACATAGTGGGGAGCTGTTTTTT. Encoded protein: CASSKRHSGELFF.

The chain combines TRBV18 with TRBJ1-1; D is undetermined. The CDR3 loop spans 13 amino acids. V lost 2 bases to trimming and J lost 1 base, with 5 bases between them. CDR1 and CDR2 (germline): KGHSH, LQKENI. In DNA form, the CDR3 reads TGTGCCAGCTCACCAGGGCCGAACACTGAAGCTTTCTTT. The encoded protein is CASSPGPNTEAFF. Full variable domain (remainder filled in from reference TRBV18 and TRBJ1-1): NAGVMQNPRHLVRRRGQEARLRCSPMKGHSHVYWYRQLPEEGLKFMVYLQKENIIDESGMPKERFSAEFPKEGPSILRIQQVVRGDSAAYFCASSPGPNTEAFFGQGTRLTVV.

This chain joins TRBV19 and TRBJ1-2, with 9 bases that match TRBD1. J was trimmed by 3 bases and V by 4 bases; bases with no gene match: 6. The length of the CDR3 is 15 residues. Germline CDR1 and CDR2: LNHDA and SQIVND (reference sequence). CDR3 sequence (DNA): TGTGCCAGTAGTAGCGGGACAGGGTACCACTATGGCTACACCTTC. Its protein product is CASSSGTGYHYGYTF. The variable domain in full, with the rest retrieved from reference TRBV19 and TRBJ1-2, is DGGITQSPKYLFRKEGQNVTLSCEQNLNHDAMYWYRQDPGQGLRLIYYSQIVNDFQKGDIAEGYSVSREKKESFPLTVTSAQKNPTAFYLCASSSGTGYHYGYTFGSGTRLTVV.

The rearrangement uses TRBV27 and TRBJ1-6; D perhaps matches TRBD1 (6 bases). This CDR3 is built from 14 residues. The germline V gene encodes CDR1 MNHEY and CDR2 SMNVEV (reference sequence). V lost 6 bases, J lost 9 bases, and 15 bases lay in between. CDR3 loop: CASRTTGRGSPLHF. CDR3 coding DNA: TGTGCCAGCAGGACTACAGGGAGGGGTTCACCCCTCCACTTT.